This TCR beta chain was captured by sequencing in a study of shared clonotypes between healthy human individuals. Naive CD8 cells were CD45RO-negative, positively selected for CCR7, excluding terminally differentiated effector memory CD45RA+ cells. Genomic DNA of each subset was evenly split across several immunoSEQ plates. Each replicate PCR on the sorted subsets used about 220 ng DNA (roughly 32,000 T cell genomes). Data came from immunoSEQ multiplex PCR; TCRdb stores just in-frame clones and leaves some out. The profile shows 1.5 million to 2.5 million clones, over 85% of them singletons. CDR3 length: 14 residues. Deletions cut 0 bases from V and 3 bases from J, with 9 bases between. Looked up from germline, CDR1 is SGHNT and CDR2 is YYREEE (reference sequence).

The chain employs TRBV5-4 and TRBJ1-2; no definite D call. The TCR was taken from a man aged 18 to 30 in good health. Input material: naive CD8+ T cells sorted from blood. In nucleotides, the CDR3 is TGTGCCAGCAGCTTGGAATTCAGCCACTATGGCTACACCTTC. This encodes CASSLEFSHYGYTF.